The clone carrying this T cell receptor (beta chain) was seen repeatedly, ten times or more. This sample is part of a study of Graves' ophthalmopathy and Graves' hyperthyroidism. RNA transcripts provided the template for amplifying TCR beta CDR3 regions. Second-round multiplex PCR followed a first-round RT-PCR using HTBI primers. Via MiXCR, TCRdb re-called the multiplex PCR reads, giving one row per CDR3 protein. This table has about 480,000 distinct CDR3 sequences, over 13% appearing once. The source is a woman aged 25-40 years with Graves' ophthalmopathy. The sequenced sample consisted of blood.

CDR3 amino acids: CASRREEYGYTF. The CDR3 DNA is TGCGCCAGCAGGAGGGAGGAGTATGGCTACACCTTC. The gene calls are TRBV5-1 and TRBJ1-2; D is uncertain. V dropped 5 bases and J dropped 5 bases, with 10 bases sitting between them. The CDR3 runs to 12 residues. Germline CDR1 is SGHRS and CDR2 is YFSETQ.